This T cell receptor beta chain comes out of a study of shared clonotypes between healthy human individuals. Study-level findings and limits: Only blood was sampled; tissue repertoires likely differ.

Notes on this clone: Antigen: not known.

CDR1 is SGHRS and CDR2 is YFSETQ in the germline V gene. The CDR3 extends over 17 amino acids. The trim removed 0 bases at V and 0 bases at J, leaving 7 bases unmatched. TCRdb's copy holds only in-frame clones and misses some; the assay was immunoSEQ multiplex PCR. The sample includes more than 500,000 clones, around 96% of them seen just once. Sequencing was done on a sample of naive CD4+ T cells sorted from blood. Subset denoted: CD45RA+ positively selected. This clonotype was sampled from a woman in her twenties or thirties in good health. The chain links TRBV5-1 to TRBJ1-1; 8 nucleotides match TRBD1. The CDR3 bases are TGCGCCAGCAGCTTGGGTCGGGACAGGATGATGAACACTGAAGCTTTCTTT. Protein: CASSLGRDRMMNTEAFF.